This T cell receptor (beta chain) stems from a study of T cells in Graves' hyperthyroidism and ophthalmopathy. Points from the study as a whole: Among thyroid clonotypes expanded above 0.001, most also appeared in blood.

Comments on this clonotype: Its antigen remains unknown.

RNA transcripts yielded amplified TCR beta CDR3 regions. HTBI primers were employed in a first-round RT-PCR of the TCR CDR3. TCRdb itself ran the multiplex PCR reads through MiXCR, one entry per CDR3 protein. The table includes under 450,000 distinct CDR3 sequences, around 14% detected once. Stable hyperthyroidism: no ophthalmopathy progression over 18 months of follow-up. Hyperthyroidism had been newly diagnosed in patients aged 18 to 65, and its duration was under 2 months. The CDR3 runs 15 residues. Germline-derived CDR1 and CDR2 are SGHAT and FQNNGV. V was pared by 8 bases and J by 2 bases, with 15 bases between.

This TCR was sampled from a woman aged 18-29 years with Graves' hyperthyroidism. Material: blood. V is TRBV11-2 and J is TRBJ2-2, with D perhaps matching TRBD1 (6 bases). The CDR3 loop reads CASGPKDRNTGELFF. In DNA, the CDR3 is TGTGCCAGCGGCCCTAAGGACAGAAACACCGGGGAGCTGTTTTTT.